These 24 T cell receptor beta chains came from one sample sequenced in a study of glioma-infiltrating T cells. TCR alpha and beta CDR3 regions were amplified from RNA using iRepertoire nested multiplex PCR. Via MiXCR, TCRdb re-called the multiplex PCR reads, giving one row per CDR3 protein. The sample has approximately 10,000 distinct CDR3 sequences, 50% to 65% seen once. Sequencing input: glioma tissue, nonneoplastic brain tissue, or PBMCs (not recorded which). The receptors originated from a human donor with low-grade glioma or glioblastoma, undergoing nonglioma brain surgery, or in good health (not recorded which).

V usage is TRBV28 and J usage is TRBJ2-5; the D gene is possibly TRBD2 (6 bases). Trimming took off 3 bases at V and 9 bases at J, with 14 bases between the two ends. The CDR3 sequence is 13 residues long. The V gene's germline CDR1 is MDHEN and CDR2 SYDVKM. CDR3 protein: CASSFGQSGPQYF. The CDR3 nucleotides are TGTGCCAGCAGTTTTGGCCAAAGCGGGCCCCAGTACTTC.

The chain is built from TRBV2 and TRBJ2-5, with TRBD1 matching 7 bases. The V and J ends lost 6 bases and 5 bases, in that order; junction bases with no gene match: 12. Germline CDR1 reads SNHLY; CDR2 reads FYNNEI. This CDR3 is 15 amino acids long. For the CDR3, the DNA is TGTGCCAGCAGGGGCGAGGAGAGGGGGCTGGAGACCCAGTACTTC. It is translated as CASRGEERGLETQYF.

This clonotype is classed as medium-sized. This chain connects TRBV28 to TRBJ2-4; D is undetermined. Germline V gives CDR1 MDHEN, CDR2 SYDVKM. Trimming took 5 bases from V and 3 from J, leaving 11 bases between them. The CDR3 is made up of 14 amino acids. CDR3 in DNA: TGTGCCAGCAGTACCGGGCCATACAAAAACATTCAGTACTTC. Amino acid sequence: CASSTGPYKNIQYF.

The V and J genes are TRBV2 and TRBJ2-7; 8 bases line up with TRBD2. There are 13 residues in the CDR3. Germline trimming cut 9 bases from V and 0 bases from J; bases unmatched to any gene: 4. Germline V gives CDR1 SNHLY, CDR2 FYNNEI. As DNA, the CDR3 is TGTGCCAGTACCGGGACTAGCTCCTACGAGCAGTACTTC. Protein product: CASTGTSSYEQYF.

Remarks on this clonotype: One end of the junction does not line up with germline, which may come from a read error. The gene calls are TRBV6-5 and TRBJ2-1; no clear D gene. Germline CDR1 and CDR2: MNHEY and SVGAGI. The CDR3 spans 14 residues. CDR3 amino acids: CANGTRAADNEQLF. CDR3 nucleotides: TGTGCCAACGGCACGCGTGCGGCAGACAATGAGCAGCTCTTC.

In its sample, this clonotype was seen once. V gene TRBV9 combines with J gene TRBJ2-2, with D possibly matching TRBD2 (6 bases). Trimming removed 3 bases from V and 8 bases from J, with 20 bases in between. There are 16 residues in the CDR3. Germline V CDR1 and CDR2: SGDLS, YYNGEE. The CDR3 region is CASSAGPAGPGGELFF. In DNA form, the CDR3 reads TGTGCCAGCAGCGCCGGTCCAGCGGGTCCGGGGGGGGAGCTGTTTTTT.

Notes on this clonotype: The junction departs from the called germline gene at one end, perhaps through a read error. This chain connects TRBV7-2 to TRBJ1-1; D ambiguous. CDR1 and CDR2 (germline): SGHTA, FQGNSA. The CDR3 has 13 residues. The CDR3 sequence is CASSRTNVAEGFF. The CDR3 region has the DNA TGTGCCAGCAGCCGGACGAACGTGGCTGAAGGTTTCTTT.

The J gene is TRBJ1-1, the V gene TRBV5-4, with no clear D. The CDR3 sequence is 13 residues long. CDR1 and CDR2 from the germline V gene are SGHNT and YYREEE (reference sequence). V was trimmed by 6 bases and J by 6 bases, leaving 15 bases between them. DNA of the CDR3: TGTGCCAGCATTCCGGGTCCTATCCCTGAAGCTTTCTTT. It translates to CASIPGPIPEAFF.

V usage is TRBV20-1 and J usage is TRBJ2-1; D not certain. V was pared by 0 bases and J by 6 bases, with 12 bases between. The CDR3 has 14 residues. CDR1 and CDR2 (germline): DFQATT, SNEGSKA (reference sequence). CDR3 DNA sequence: TGCAGTGCTAGAGATCTTCGGGTGTCCAATGAGCAGTTCTTC. It translates to CSARDLRVSNEQFF.

To note about this clonotype: The missing conserved phenylalanine or tryptophan at the end of this CDR3 makes a read error likely. The chain carries TRBV19 and TRBJ2-1, with unresolved D. CDR3 size: 12 residues. Per the germline V gene, CDR1 is LNHDA and CDR2 is SQIVND (reference sequence). V was shortened by 5 bases and J by 6 bases, with 8 bases between the two germline ends. CDR3 nucleotide sequence: TGTGCCAGTAGTCCAGCAGGCAATGAGCAGTTCTCC. Its protein product is CASSPAGNEQFS.

Points on this clonotype: With a much larger clone just one base away, this may be a read error. V usage is TRBV5-1 and J usage is TRBJ1-1; D gene ambiguous. This CDR3 is built from 13 residues. Germline lookup yields CDR1 SGHRS and CDR2 YFSETQ. The CDR3 region has the DNA TGCGCCAGCGTACAGAGTCTGAACGCTGAAGCTTTCTTT. It translates to CASVQSLNAEAFF.

This clonotype came up once. CDR3 sequence: CSVDGLGGGGNQYF. Here the CDR3 DNA reads TGCAGCGTTGATGGATTAGGGGGAGGTGGGAACCAGTACTTC. V gene TRBV29-1 combines with J gene TRBJ2-5; D is possibly TRBD1 or TRBD2 (6 bases each). The CDR3 runs 14 residues. V shed 3 bases and J shed 10 bases, with 21 bases lying between them. Germline values: CDR1 SQVTM, CDR2 ANQGSEA.

This clonotype was seen repeatedly, ten times or more. This chain connects TRBV7-9 to TRBJ2-1; D is uncertain. CDR3 length: 16 residues. The germline CDR1 and CDR2 sequences are SEHNR and FQNEAQ (reference sequence). V dropped 1 base and J dropped 7 bases, with 17 bases sitting between them. As DNA, the CDR3 is TGTGCCAGCAGCTTAGACCCCCGGCTAGTAGAAAATGAGCAGTTCTTC. Its translation is CASSLDPRLVENEQFF.

Sample share makes this clonotype medium-sized. The chain recombines TRBV28 with TRBJ2-2; D unresolved. In germline, CDR1 is MDHEN, CDR2 SYDVKM. V was shortened by 2 bases and J by 4 bases, with 5 bases between the two germline ends. This CDR3 comprises 13 residues. As DNA, the CDR3 is TGTGCCAGCAGTTTAAGCCTCACCGGGGAGCTGTTTTTT. Translated: CASSLSLTGELFF.

V and J are TRBV28 and TRBJ2-6; D is unclear. The CDR3 loop spans 17 amino acids. V was trimmed by 2 bases and J by 0 bases, leaving 11 bases between them. Per germline, CDR1 MDHEN and CDR2 SYDVKM. This chain's CDR3 is CASSLIGVSSGANVLTF. The CDR3 DNA is TGTGCCAGCAGTTTAATTGGGGTCAGCTCTGGGGCCAACGTCCTGACTTTC.

As concerns this clonotype: The CDR3 ends on some other residue instead of the conserved phenylalanine or tryptophan, so this is likely a read error. The chain combines TRBV12-5 with TRBJ1-5; the D gene is possibly TRBD1 (5 bases). Germline V gene sequence: CDR1 LGHNT, CDR2 FRNRAP. The CDR3 contains 14 residues. In nucleotides, the CDR3 is TGTGCTAGTGGTTTAGGTCAGGGCAATCAGACCCAGCATCTT. Amino acids: CASGLGQGNQTQHL.

Concerning this clonotype: A read error may account for a junction end that differs from germline. CDR3: CASRLELAGGRHTQYF. The CDR3 DNA is TGTGCCAGCAGGTTAGAACTAGCGGGAGGAAGGCATACGCAGTATTTT. This chain uses TRBV7-2 with TRBJ2-3; 12 nucleotides match TRBD2. The CDR3 spans 16 residues. Germline V gene lookup returns CDR1 SGHTA and CDR2 FQGNSA.

By proportion, this clonotype is medium-sized. The chain carries TRBV20-1 and TRBJ2-7; 10 nucleotides line up with TRBD2. The CDR3 runs to 15 residues. The V and J ends lost 2 bases and 4 bases, in that order; junction bases with no gene match: 8. CDR1 and CDR2 from the germline V gene are DFQATT and SNEGSKA (reference sequence). The CDR3 DNA sequence: TGCAGTGCTAGAAAACTAGCGGGATCACCTTACGAGCAGTACTTC. Its translation is CSARKLAGSPYEQYF.

To note about this clonotype: An end of the junction differs from the germline gene, which may be a read error. This chain joins TRBV20-1 and TRBJ2-7; weak D call: TRBD2 (5 bases). From germline, CDR1 is DFQATT and CDR2 SNEGSKA (reference sequence). The CDR3 contains 12 residues. Here the CDR3 DNA reads TGCAGTGCGAAGATACGGGAATACGGGCAGTACTTC. Translated, it gives CSAKIREYGQYF.

This clonotype was seen a handful of times. It may be a read error: a sequence one base away is much more abundant. The chain joins TRBV30 to TRBJ2-1, with D perhaps TRBD2 (5 bases). This CDR3 region has 11 residues. Germline V gene data show CDR1 as GTSNPN and CDR2 as SVGIG (reference sequence). This CDR3 reads CARSRAGSHLF. The CDR3 DNA reads TGTGCCCGCTCAAGGGCGGGCAGCCACCTCTTC.

The chain joins TRBV7-2 to TRBJ1-1; tentatively, D is TRBD1 (6 bases). The germline V gene has CDR1 SGHTA and CDR2 FQGNSA. V lost 11 bases, J lost 0 bases, and 25 bases lay in between. This CDR3 is 17 amino acids long. CDR3 residues: CAGFYLRQDLMNTEAFF. The CDR3 nucleotides are TGTGCCGGCTTCTACCTGAGACAGGACTTAATGAACACTGAAGCTTTCTTT. Variable domain in full (rest from reference TRBV7-2 and TRBJ1-1): GAGVSQSPSNKVTEKGKDVELRCDPISGHTALYWYRQSLGQGLEFLIYFQGNSAPDKSGLPSDRFSAERTGGSVSTLTIQRTQQEDSAVYLCAGFYLRQDLMNTEAFFGQGTRLTVV.

As concerns this clonotype: A read error may be the cause here, since a much bigger clone is one base away. V gene TRBV29-1 combines with J gene TRBJ2-5; 8 bases are shared with TRBD1. CDR1 SQVTM and CDR2 ANQGSEA come from the germline V gene. This CDR3 contains 12 residues. CDR3 sequence: CSVLQGGETQCF. The CDR3 DNA is TGCAGCGTTCTACAGGGGGGAGAGACCCAGTGCTTC. The complete variable domain, with remaining parts taken from reference TRBV29-1 and TRBJ2-5, reads SAVISQKPSRDICQRGTSLTIQCQVDSQVTMMFWYRQQPGQSLTLIATANQGSEATYESGFVIDKFPISRPNLTFSTLTVSNMSPEDSSIYLCSVLQGGETQCFGPGTRLLVL.

The J gene is TRBJ2-1, the V gene TRBV28; perhaps TRBD1 as D (6 bases). V lost 5 bases and J 3 bases, leaving 11 bases between the germline ends. Looked up from germline, CDR1 is MDHEN and CDR2 is SYDVKM. The CDR3 consists of 14 residues. In DNA, the CDR3 is TGTGCCAGCAGTCGGACAGCATTCTACAATGAGCAGTTCTTC. This encodes CASSRTAFYNEQFF. The entire variable domain, with the rest obtained from reference TRBV28 and TRBJ2-1, is as follows: DVKVTQSSRYLVKRTGEKVFLECVQDMDHENMFWYRQDPGLGLRLIYFSYDVKMKEKGDIPEGYSVSREKKERFSLILESASTNQTSMYLCASSRTAFYNEQFFGPGTRLTVL.

Remarks on this clonotype: The junction shows a germline mismatch at one end, possibly a read error. The V call is TRBV14, the J call TRBJ1-1, with 8 nucleotides matching TRBD1. From germline, CDR1 is SGHDN and CDR2 FVKESK. This CDR3 is built from 14 residues. The CDR3 is CAISARQGHAEAFF. The CDR3, as DNA: TGTGCCATCAGCGCCCGACAGGGGCACGCTGAAGCTTTCTTT.